The 23 T cell receptor beta chains below come from one sample, sequenced in a study of cytomegalovirus exposure and HLA in healthy donors. Primers included in the PCR were 60 Vbeta and 13 Jbeta primers. This table comes from immunoSEQ multiplex PCR, and its TCRdb copy is limited to in-frame clones, with some not included. In the table there are roughly 110,000 clones, roughly 70% of which are singletons. The sequencing sample was made of PBMCs. These receptors were collected from a man under 40 in good health and CMV-seropositive.

DNA of the CDR3: TGTGCCAGCAGTGAAGATCTGGAGACCCAGTACTTC. Translating gives CASSEDLETQYF. The V call is TRBV6-1, the J call TRBJ2-5; D ambiguous. CDR3 length equals 12 residues. In germline, CDR1 is MNHNS, CDR2 SASEGT. V was shortened by 1 base and J by 5 bases, with 5 bases between the two germline ends.

V is TRBV5-1 and J is TRBJ2-3; D remains ambiguous. This CDR3 comprises 12 residues. The germline V gene encodes CDR1 SGHRS and CDR2 YFSETQ. Trimming took 3 bases from V and 3 from J, leaving 5 bases between them. The CDR3 loop is CASSSFTDTQYF. The CDR3 coding sequence is TGCGCCAGCAGCTCTTTTACAGATACGCAGTATTTT.

The chain joins TRBV7-9 to TRBJ1-1; D may be TRBD1 (6 bases). CDR1 and CDR2 (germline): SEHNR, FQNEAQ (reference sequence). The CDR3 covers 15 residues. V shed 4 bases and J shed 3 bases, with 15 bases lying between them. DNA for the CDR3: TGTGCCAGCAGCTCCCCACAGGCAGGGGACACTGAAGCTTTCTTT. It specifies CASSSPQAGDTEAFF.

This clone was recorded only once. This chain links TRBV7-3 with TRBJ2-5, with TRBD1 matching 7 bases. The J call is in doubt because the DNA end fits TRBJ2-7 better. From germline, CDR1 is SGHTA and CDR2 FQGTGA. The CDR3 is made up of 17 amino acids. CDR3 protein: CASSLGRQGPISYEQYF. The CDR3 nucleotides are TGTGCCAGCAGCCTAGGGAGACAGGGACCTATATCCTACGAGCAGTACTTC.

The table lists this clone with a count of one. The J gene is TRBJ2-5, the V gene TRBV11-3, with 15 bases that match TRBD2. CDR3 length: 16 amino acids. CDR1 is SGHNT and CDR2 is YENEEA in the germline V gene. The J segment lost 3 bases and the V segment lost 5 bases, leaving 4 bases of the junction unmatched. DNA for the CDR3: TGTGCCAGCAGCCCTAGGACTAGCGGGAGGGAAGAGACCCAGTACTTC. Translating gives CASSPRTSGREETQYF.

The chain uses TRBV19 and TRBJ1-6, with a tentative D call TRBD1 (6 bases). Germline V gives CDR1 LNHDA, CDR2 SQIVND (reference sequence). The CDR3 is 15 residues long. Trimming stripped 4 bases from V and 4 bases from J, with 11 bases between. For the CDR3, the DNA is TGTGCCAGTAGTACGGACAGTCCATATAATTCACCCCTCCACTTT. Translating it yields CASSTDSPYNSPLHF.

The genes are TRBV5-1 and TRBJ2-5, with D tentatively TRBD1 (5 bases). CDR3 size: 14 residues. Trimming left V 3 bases short and J 5 bases short, with 14 bases between. Germline V lookup: CDR1 SGHRS, CDR2 YFSETQ. The CDR3 DNA is TGCGCCAGCAGCTCACAGGAGAGTCGGGAGACCCAGTACTTC. Translated, it gives CASSSQESRETQYF.

The count of this clone is one. The chain links TRBV28 to TRBJ1-1, with 10 bases matching TRBD1. From germline, CDR1 is MDHEN and CDR2 SYDVKM. The J segment lost 2 bases and the V segment lost 5 bases, leaving 17 bases of the junction unmatched. The CDR3 totals 19 residues. The CDR3 nucleotides read TGTGCCAGCAGTAATTGGGGCGAGCTCCGGGACAGGGGTAACACTGAAGCTTTCTTT. It codes for CASSNWGELRDRGNTEAFF.

The chain combines TRBV6-5 with TRBJ1-5, with 7 bases aligning to TRBD1. The CDR3 is 15 amino acids. V lost 10 bases, J lost 5 bases, and 14 bases stayed unmatched. Looked up from germline, CDR1 is MNHEY and CDR2 is SVGAGI. This CDR3 is CAKTHRGGSDQPQHF. DNA for the CDR3: TGTGCCAAAACGCACAGGGGAGGTAGTGATCAGCCCCAGCATTTT.

V gene TRBV6-4 combines with J gene TRBJ1-6; tentatively, D is TRBD1 (5 bases). Trimming stripped 2 bases from V and 7 bases from J, with 12 bases between. This CDR3 region has 15 residues. Germline CDR1 is MRHNA and CDR2 is SNTAGT. The DNA for the CDR3 is TGTGCCAGCAGTGACGGGCAGGGCCCGAATTCACCCCTCCACTTT. Protein: CASSDGQGPNSPLHF.

The chain combines TRBV11-2 with TRBJ1-1, with 7 bases identical to TRBD1. Per the germline V gene, CDR1 is SGHAT and CDR2 is FQNNGV. The ends lost 2 bases at V and 1 base at J; junction bases unmatched: 1. This CDR3 spans 14 amino acids. CDR3 DNA sequence: TGTGCCAGCAGCTTAAGGACAGGGAACACTGAAGCTTTCTTT. Translating gives CASSLRTGNTEAFF.

This clone has just a few counts. This chain links TRBV7-9 with TRBJ1-2, with D uncertain. Trimming shortened V by 5 bases and J by 0 bases, and 13 bases separated the two germline ends. This CDR3 comprises 15 residues. Germline V CDR1 and CDR2: SEHNR, FQNEAQ (reference sequence). Written as DNA, the CDR3 is TGTGCCAGCAGCCCCCCCTTGACAACTAACTATGGCTACACCTTC. Protein product: CASSPPLTTNYGYTF.

The chain employs TRBV4-3 and TRBJ1-1, with unresolved D. Germline V gene sequence: CDR1 LGHNA, CDR2 YSLEER. This CDR3 is 13 amino acids long. Between the trimmed V and J ends, which lost 0 bases and 0 bases, there was a span of 2 bases. The CDR3 nucleotides read TGCGCCAGCAGCCAAGACATGAACACTGAAGCTTTCTTT. It encodes CASSQDMNTEAFF.

The chain employs TRBV6-5 and TRBJ1-2; 9 nucleotides agree with TRBD1. The CDR3 length is 16 residues. After removal of 0 bases from V and 5 bases from J, the junction contained 7 bases not matched to a gene. The V gene's germline CDR1 is MNHEY and CDR2 SVGAGI. This CDR3 is CASSYSQGAHLYGYTF. The CDR3 DNA follows: TGTGCCAGCAGTTACTCACAGGGGGCGCATCTATATGGCTACACCTTC.

CDR3 DNA: TGTGCCAGCAGTGAGGACGGAGGGGGCTTAGAGACCCAGTACTTC. This encodes CASSEDGGGLETQYF. J is TRBJ2-5 and V is TRBV6-4, with a tentative D call TRBD1 (7 bases). The V and J ends lost 3 bases and 4 bases respectively, with 15 bases between them. From germline, CDR1 is MRHNA and CDR2 SNTAGT. The CDR3 is 15 residues long.

CDR3 DNA sequence: TGTGCCAGCAGCTTAATGGCAGGACAGGGACACATTCAGTACTTC. It specifies CASSLMAGQGHIQYF. The chain recombines TRBV7-3 with TRBJ2-4; TRBD1 aligns across 8 bases. The CDR3 extends over 15 amino acids. The V segment lost 1 base and the J segment 8 bases; nucleotides outside the gene matches: 7. CDR1 SGHTA and CDR2 FQGTGA come from the germline V gene.

CDR3 in DNA: TGTGCCAGCAGCCTGAGGACAGAGGGGTCACCCCTCCACTTT. Amino acids: CASSLRTEGSPLHF. The gene calls are TRBV5-6 and TRBJ1-6; D is perhaps TRBD1 (6 bases). Germline V gives CDR1 SGHDT, CDR2 YYEEEE. The CDR3 runs to 14 residues. Trimming took 4 bases from V and 10 from J, leaving 15 bases between them. The full variable domain, with the rest looked up from reference TRBV5-6 and TRBJ1-6, is DAGVTQSPTHLIKTRGQQVTLRCSPKSGHDTVSWYQQALGQGPQFIFQYYEEEERQRGNFPDRFSGHQFPNYSSELNVNALLLGDSALYLCASSLRTEGSPLHFGNGTRLTVT.

The chain carries TRBV27 and TRBJ2-3; 7 bases map to TRBD1. CDR1 and CDR2 (germline): MNHEY, SMNVEV (reference sequence). The trim removed 10 bases at V and 3 bases at J, leaving 7 bases unmatched. This CDR3 is built from 13 residues. CDR3 DNA: TGTGCCACCATTCGACAGGGAACAGATACGCAGTATTTT. It is translated as CATIRQGTDTQYF.

The gene calls are TRBV11-2 and TRBJ2-5; D might be TRBD2 (6 bases). The CDR3 spans 14 residues. V was shortened by 4 bases and J by 7 bases, with 16 bases between the two germline ends. Germline CDR1 is SGHAT and CDR2 is FQNNGV. CDR3 amino acids: CASSSGRPGGTQYF. The CDR3 DNA sequence: TGTGCCAGCAGCTCCGGAAGACCCGGGGGGACCCAGTACTTC.

The genes are TRBV5-4 and TRBJ1-2; 10 bases line up with TRBD1. The CDR3 consists of 16 residues. In germline, CDR1 is SGHNT, CDR2 YYREEE (reference sequence). The V gene end was trimmed by 4 bases and the J gene end by 4 bases; junction bases not matched to a gene: 10. CDR3 nucleotide sequence: TGTGCCAGCAGCATGAGTGGACAGGGGGGCGGCTATGGCTACACCTTC. Its translation is CASSMSGQGGGYGYTF.

This chain uses TRBV4-1 with TRBJ2-2; TRBD2 aligns across 7 bases. The CDR3 runs to 16 residues. Trimming cost V 3 bases and J 5 bases; bases outside gene matches: 9. The V gene's germline CDR1 is MGHRA and CDR2 YSYEKL. The CDR3 sequence: CASSHNGGGVTGELFF. The DNA of the CDR3 is TGCGCCAGCAGCCATAACGGGGGAGGGGTAACCGGGGAGCTGTTTTTT.

There are a few counts of this clone. V usage is TRBV9 and J usage is TRBJ2-7, with a weak D call TRBD1 (5 bases). The germline CDR1 and CDR2 sequences are SGDLS and YYNGEE. This CDR3 contains 18 residues. The CDR3 loop reads CASSVWGEMSDKNPPHWV. CDR3 DNA sequence: TGTGCCAGCAGCGTATGGGGTGAGATGTCGGACAAGAACCCCCCGCATTGGGTC.

This clone was picked up one time. The CDR3: CASSWTGGEQYF. DNA for the CDR3: TGCGCCAGCAGCTGGACAGGGGGCGAGCAGTACTTC. The chain uses TRBV5-1 and TRBJ2-7; 10 bases match TRBD1. CDR1 is SGHRS and CDR2 is YFSETQ in the germline V gene. The CDR3 consists of 12 residues. V lost 3 bases to trimming and J lost 6 bases; unmatched junction nucleotides: 0.